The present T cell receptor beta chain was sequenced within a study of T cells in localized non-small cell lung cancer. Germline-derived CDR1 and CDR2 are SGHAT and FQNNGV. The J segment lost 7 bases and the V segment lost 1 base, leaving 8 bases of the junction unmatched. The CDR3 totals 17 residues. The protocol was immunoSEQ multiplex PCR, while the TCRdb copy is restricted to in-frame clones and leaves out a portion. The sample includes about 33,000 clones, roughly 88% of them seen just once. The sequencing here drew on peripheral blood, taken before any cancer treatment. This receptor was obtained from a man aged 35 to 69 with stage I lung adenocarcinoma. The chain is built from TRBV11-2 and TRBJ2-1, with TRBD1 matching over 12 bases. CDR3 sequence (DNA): TGTGCCAGCAGCTTAGCGCCCGGGACAGGGGGCCTTAATGAGCAGTTCTTC. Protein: CASSLAPGTGGLNEQFF.